This T cell receptor (beta chain) came from a study of OX40 agonist ivuxolimab in advanced cancers. Study at large: Dose-escalation patients suffered from hepatocellular carcinoma, melanoma, renal cell or head and neck cancer. Previous treatment with anti-PD-1, anti-PD-L1 or anti-CTLA-4 therapy was allowed; 35% to 50% had received some.

General observations from the study: By week 6 at 0.1 to 3.0 mg/kg, blood CD4+ and CD8+ T cells had expanded clonally.

Blood specimens came from baseline, cycle 4 day 1, and cycle 7 day 1. Concerning this clone: Its antigen is unknown.

Here immunoSEQ multiplex PCR was the method, and the copy in TCRdb shows in-frame clones only, minus some. The sample carries some 110,000 clones, just over 90% recorded once. Germline V gene lookup returns CDR1 KGHSH and CDR2 LQKENI. The CDR3 is 15 residues long. V dropped 6 bases and J dropped 0; count of bases not matched to a gene: 4. The receptor was isolated from an adult with an advanced solid tumor such as melanoma, head and neck, liver or kidney cancer. The rearrangement links TRBV18 to TRBJ1-5, with 8 nucleotides matching TRBD1. The input for sequencing was CD4+ or CD8+ T cells sorted from blood, taken in a trial of the OX40 agonist ivuxolimab. The CDR3 DNA is TGTGCCAGCTCCCGGACAGGGAATAGCAATCAGCCCCAGCATTTT. Translation gives CASSRTGNSNQPQHF.